Described below is a single T cell receptor (beta chain) sequence and its context. Antigen specificity is unknown. The CDR3 spans 16 residues. Trimming left V 3 bases short and J 0 bases short, with 12 bases between. The germline CDR1 and CDR2 sequences are MNHNS and SASEGT. TCRdb's copy holds only in-frame clones and misses some; the assay was immunoSEQ multiplex PCR. The sample shows under 95,000 clones, about 95% of them seen only once. This entry comes from a study of human thymus T cells. Study results and caveats: Across thymic and blood repertoires, the usage of V and J genes appeared to be biased.

Thymic tissue was derived from resections collected during corrective heart surgery. Serving as donors were healthy Finnish infants, each of whom was having open corrective surgery for congenital heart defects. Sequenced input: thymus tissue. The chain combines TRBV6-1 with TRBJ1-5; D call uncertain. The TCR sequence derives from a girl under two years old with a congenital heart defect but otherwise immunologically healthy. The CDR3 sequence is CASSDRVLCSNQPQHF. The CDR3 coding sequence is TGTGCCAGCAGTGATAGGGTTTTATGTAGCAATCAGCCCCAGCATTTT.